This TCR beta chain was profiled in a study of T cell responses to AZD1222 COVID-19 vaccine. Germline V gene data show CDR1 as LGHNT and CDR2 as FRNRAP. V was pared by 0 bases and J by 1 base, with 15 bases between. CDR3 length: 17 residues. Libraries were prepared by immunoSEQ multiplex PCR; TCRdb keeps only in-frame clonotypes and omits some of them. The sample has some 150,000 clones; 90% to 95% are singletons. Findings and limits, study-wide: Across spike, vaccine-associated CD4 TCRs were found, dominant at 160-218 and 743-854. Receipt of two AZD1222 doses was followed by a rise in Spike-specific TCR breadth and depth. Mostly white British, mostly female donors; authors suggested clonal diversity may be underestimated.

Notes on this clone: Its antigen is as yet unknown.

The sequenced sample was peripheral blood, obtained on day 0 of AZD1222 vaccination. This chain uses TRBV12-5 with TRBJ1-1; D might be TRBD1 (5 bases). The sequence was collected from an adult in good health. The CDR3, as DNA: TGTGCTAGTGGTTTGGTACATTATCGGGGGGGGAACACTGAAGCTTTCTTT. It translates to CASGLVHYRGGNTEAFF.